The clone carrying this T cell receptor (beta chain) was detected many times. V lost 2 bases to trimming and J lost 4 bases; unmatched junction nucleotides: 18. The germline CDR1 and CDR2 sequences are MGHDK and SYGVNS. The CDR3 is 20 amino acids. Construction of the TCRbeta library involved unique molecular identifiers. TCRdb analysed the PCR reads with MiXCR anew, one entry per CDR3 protein. Of nearly 250,000 distinct CDR3 sequences in the sample, around 8% were seen once. The data belong to a study of T-cell reconstitution after alpha-beta-depleted transplantation in children. The TCR comes from a male patient younger than 18 who had a stem cell transplant for acute lymphoblastic leukemia, so the T cells may come from the graft donor. The V and J genes are TRBV25-1 and TRBJ2-2; 8 nucleotides align to TRBD2. This sample comprised PBMCs, mostly from graft donor cells, obtained 180 days after TCRalphabeta/CD19-depleted stem cell transplant. This CDR3 is CASSEMGPPGRGALTGELFF. The DNA of the CDR3 is TGTGCCAGCAGTGAAATGGGGCCCCCTGGGCGGGGGGCCCTCACCGGGGAGCTGTTTTTT. The whole variable domain, filled in from reference TRBV25-1 and TRBJ2-2, reads EADIYQTPRYLVIGTGKKITLECSQTMGHDKMYWYQQDPGMELHLIHYSYGVNSTEKGDLSSESTVSRIRTEHFPLTLESARPSHTSQYLCASSEMGPPGRGALTGELFFGEGSRLTVL.